This TCR beta chain was sequenced in a study of cytomegalovirus exposure and HLA in healthy donors. Findings of the study overall: Relative to the approximately 680-donor mean, N-insertions were reportedly fewer in an Asian-associated ancestry cluster in a later analysis.

Researchers ran the PCR with 60 Vbeta and 13 Jbeta primers. Using immunoSEQ multiplex PCR, the repertoire was profiled, and TCRdb retains in-frame clones only, with some absent. The top ten hold about 2.3% of the sample, which has about 180,000 clones, 81% seen once. Looked up from germline, CDR1 is WSHSY and CDR2 is SAAADI. V was pared by 6 bases and J by 1 base, with 4 bases of the junction left unmatched. This CDR3 region has 16 residues. This clone was seen more than once but under ten times. What it binds is not known. The sequence was collected from a woman in her twenties or thirties in good health and CMV-seronegative. Sequenced sample: PBMCs. This sequence joins TRBV10-2 and TRBJ2-2; 11 positions agree with TRBD2. DNA for the CDR3: TGCGCCAGCAGAGTAGCGGGGGGGAGGAACACCGGGGAGCTGTTTTTT. The encoded protein is CASRVAGGRNTGELFF.